This T cell receptor (beta chain) was profiled in a study of blood T cell repertoires in COVID-19. Study-level background: Whether acute or convalescent, the COVID-19 samples came from the United States, Italy and Spain. In each case, the material was cDNA or gDNA derived from T cells, B-cell-depleted T cells, or PBMCs.

The CDR3 length is 14 residues. Unmatched junction bases numbered 6, after V lost 5 bases and J lost 6 bases. Germline loops: CDR1 MNHEY, CDR2 SMNVEV (reference sequence). Per the study methods: The authors estimated nucleated cell counts from reference gene primer amplification. Data came from immunoSEQ multiplex PCR; TCRdb stores just in-frame clones and leaves some out. That table gives V, J and clone size, and the DNA gave D and trimming. The repertoire holds under 200,000 clones, with about nine tenths as singletons. The chain employs TRBV27 and TRBJ2-1; 8 positions match TRBD1. This sequence was found in a man aged 65-85 years with acute or convalescent COVID-19. Material for sequencing was peripheral blood. DNA of the CDR3: TGTGCCAGCAGTCCCTGGACAGGGTTCAATGAGCAGTTCTTC. This encodes CASSPWTGFNEQFF.